These 29 T cell receptor beta chains were all obtained from the same sample, sequenced in a study of Ad26.COV2.S vaccination and SARS-CoV-2 variants. The treatment: some 20 received Ad26.COV2.S at low or high dose, single or two shots; 5 received placebo; per-sample allocation not given. Collection of samples fell on day 63 after the first vaccine or placebo injection. Profiling relied on immunoSEQ multiplex PCR, and the TCRdb table lists in-frame clones only, not all of them. The sample records around 320,000 clones, 80% to 90% being singletons. The sequencing here drew on peripheral blood, taken in a trial of Ad26.COV2.S vaccine versus placebo. All receptors derive from a person aged 18 to 65 who received the Ad26.COV2.S COVID-19 vaccine or a placebo.

This chain joins TRBV15 and TRBJ2-3; D not certain. CDR1 is LNHNV and CDR2 is YYDKDF in the germline V gene (reference sequence). The V gene lost 0 bases and the J gene lost 2 bases, with 24 bases spanning the gap. There are 20 residues in the CDR3. CDR3 amino acids: CATSREIYSNTFTSTDTQYF. Written as DNA, the CDR3 is TGTGCCACCAGCAGAGAAATATATAGCAACACCTTCACTTCCACAGATACGCAGTATTTT.

In its sample, this clone was seen a few times. This sequence joins TRBV18 and TRBJ2-1; 7 bases are shared with TRBD1. V shed 7 bases and J 4 bases; nucleotides not matched to a gene: 7. From germline, CDR1 is KGHSH and CDR2 LQKENI. The CDR3 extends over 14 amino acids. CDR3 region: CASYAGGAYNEQFF. CDR3 coding DNA: TGTGCCAGCTACGCAGGGGGAGCATACAATGAGCAGTTCTTC.

This chain joins TRBV19 and TRBJ1-5, with D perhaps TRBD1 (5 bases). The V end was cut by 4 bases, the J end by 3 bases, with 10 bases between. The CDR3 is 14 residues long. Germline CDR1 reads LNHDA; CDR2 reads SQIVND (reference sequence). The CDR3 region is CASSKDIPNQPQHF. CDR3 sequence (DNA): TGTGCCAGTAGTAAGGACATACCCAATCAGCCCCAGCATTTT.

CDR3 nucleotides: TGTGCCAGCCAGCTTTCGGCGCGGGCTCGCGAGCAGTACTTC. Encoded protein: CASQLSARAREQYF. The chain links TRBV6-5 to TRBJ2-7; D perhaps matches TRBD2 (5 bases). This CDR3 comprises 14 residues. Between the trimmed V and J ends, which lost 8 bases and 6 bases, there was a span of 20 bases. The germline V gene has CDR1 MNHEY and CDR2 SVGAGI.

The V call is TRBV18, the J call TRBJ2-5, with 10 bases that match TRBD2. This CDR3 contains 15 residues. The germline CDR1 and CDR2 sequences are KGHSH and LQKENI. The J segment lost 1 base and the V segment lost 2 bases, leaving 1 base of the junction unmatched. The CDR3 DNA reads TGTGCCAGCTCACCAAGACTAGCGGGCCAAGAGACCCAGTACTTC. It specifies CASSPRLAGQETQYF. The full variable domain, in which reference TRBV18 and TRBJ2-5 provide the parts outside the CDR3, is NAGVMQNPRHLVRRRGQEARLRCSPMKGHSHVYWYRQLPEEGLKFMVYLQKENIIDESGMPKERFSAEFPKEGPSILRIQQVVRGDSAAYFCASSPRLAGQETQYFGPGTRLLVL.

V is TRBV5-1 and J is TRBJ2-1, with D tentatively TRBD1 (6 bases). Per the germline V gene, CDR1 is SGHRS and CDR2 is YFSETQ. This CDR3 comprises 13 residues. Trimming removed 2 bases at V and 10 bases at J, with 13 bases between. CDR3 residues: CASSLPGVGEQFF. The CDR3, as DNA: TGCGCCAGCAGCTTACCAGGGGTTGGGGAGCAGTTCTTC.

The gene calls are TRBV21-1 and TRBJ1-6. TRBV21-1 is noted as a pseudogene. The CDR3 consists of 18 residues. CDR3 loop: CASFIPRGESSYNSPLHF. The DNA of the CDR3 is TGTGCCAGCTTCATCCCGCGGGGGGAAAGCTCCTATAATTCACCCCTCCACTTT.

The chain carries TRBV6-5 and TRBJ2-2; a possible D gene is TRBD2 (6 bases). The V gene lost 6 bases and the J gene lost 1 base, with 9 bases spanning the gap. This CDR3 contains 14 residues. In germline, CDR1 is MNHEY, CDR2 SVGAGI. CDR3 DNA: TGTGCCAGCAGCTCGGGGGAGAACACCGGGGAGCTGTTTTTT. This sequence encodes CASSSGENTGELFF.

J is TRBJ2-1 and V is TRBV11-3; 12 nucleotides line up with TRBD2. J was trimmed by 5 bases and V by 4 bases; bases with no gene match: 6. The CDR3 runs to 16 residues. Germline V gene lookup returns CDR1 SGHNT and CDR2 YENEEA. CDR3 sequence reads: CASSSTSGGHDNEQFF. The CDR3 nucleotides read TGTGCCAGCAGCTCTACTAGCGGGGGGCACGACAATGAGCAGTTCTTC.

This sequence joins TRBV3-1 (or the pseudogene TRBV3-2) and TRBJ2-5; 7 nucleotides line up with TRBD2. Germline CDR1 LGHDT, CDR2 YNNKEL (reference sequence). This CDR3 contains 17 residues. V was pared by 1 base and J by 5 bases, with 13 bases of the junction left unmatched. CDR3 coding DNA: TGTGCCAGCAGCCAAGGATCTAGCGGTTGGGGCGGGGAGACCCAGTACTTC. Translating it yields CASSQGSSGWGGETQYF.

This sequence joins TRBV5-4 and TRBJ1-2; TRBD1 is a possible D gene (5 bases). Trimming removed 5 bases at V and 4 bases at J, with 15 bases between. In germline, CDR1 is SGHNT, CDR2 YYREEE (reference sequence). CDR3 length equals 14 residues. The CDR3 region is CASRPEGAAYGYTF. Written as DNA, the CDR3 is TGTGCCAGCAGGCCCGAAGGGGCGGCCTATGGCTACACCTTC.

V and J are TRBV19 and TRBJ2-7; D is unresolved. In germline, CDR1 is LNHDA, CDR2 SQIVND (reference sequence). This CDR3 is 12 amino acids long. V lost 7 bases to trimming and J lost 0 bases, with 7 bases between them. CDR3 in amino acids: CASTSGSYEQYF. CDR3 coding DNA: TGTGCCAGTACGTCTGGCTCCTACGAGCAGTACTTC.

V is TRBV11-2 and J is TRBJ1-2, with D uncertain. The CDR3 covers 15 residues. In germline, CDR1 is SGHAT, CDR2 FQNNGV. Trimming stripped 5 bases from V and 6 bases from J, with 19 bases between. CDR3 in amino acids: CASSLYQTRRDGYTF. Written as DNA, the CDR3 is TGTGCCAGCAGCCTATATCAAACCCGGCGGGATGGCTACACCTTC.

The chain recombines TRBV5-1 with TRBJ1-2; D unclear. The CDR3 consists of 14 residues. V lost 3 bases and J 2 bases, leaving 11 bases between the germline ends. Germline CDR1 and CDR2: SGHRS and YFSETQ. CDR3 sequence (DNA): TGCGCCAGCAGCTCTGCCTCAAGGAACTATGGCTACACCTTC. It translates to CASSSASRNYGYTF.

The chain links TRBV6-4 to TRBJ2-1, with 14 bases fitting TRBD2. Per germline, CDR1 MRHNA and CDR2 SNTAGT. V dropped 2 bases and J dropped 7; count of bases not matched to a gene: 1. The CDR3 is 15 amino acids. CDR3: CASSDRTSGGNEQFF. The CDR3 nucleotides read TGTGCCAGCAGTGACAGGACTAGCGGGGGGAATGAGCAGTTCTTC.

The chain couples TRBV7-9 to TRBJ1-1; D may be TRBD1 (6 bases). V gave up 6 bases and J gave up 1 base, with 9 bases separating them. This CDR3 comprises 13 residues. Germline-derived CDR1 and CDR2 are SEHNR and FQNEAQ (reference sequence). CDR3 DNA: TGTGCCAGCAGTTGGGACACGAACACTGAAGCTTTCTTT. The encoded protein is CASSWDTNTEAFF.

The V call is TRBV10-3, the J call TRBJ1-3; D unclear. Germline CDR1 is ENHRY and CDR2 is SYGVKD. V was clipped by 5 bases and J by 2 bases, with 10 bases between them. The CDR3 extends over 14 amino acids. CDR3 protein: CAISKQQTGNTIYF. CDR3 nucleotide sequence: TGTGCCATCAGTAAACAGCAAACTGGAAACACCATATATTTT.

Regarding this clone: This CDR3 is also generated by other DNA sequences in the sample. This rearrangement joins TRBV15 to TRBJ2-5; no reliable D call. CDR3 length: 13 amino acids. V lost 0 bases and J lost 4, with 6 bases in between. Germline CDR1 is LNHNV and CDR2 is YYDKDF (reference sequence). The CDR3 spells CATSRDLGETQYF. The CDR3 DNA reads TGTGCCACCAGCAGAGATCTCGGAGAGACCCAGTACTTC.

The chain joins TRBV2 to TRBJ1-1; 10 bases are shared with TRBD1. The CDR3 runs 14 residues. Germline V CDR1 and CDR2: SNHLY, FYNNEI. J gave up 1 base and V 6 bases, and 2 bases lay outside the gene matches. CDR3 nucleotides: TGTGCCAGCAGCCGGGACAGGGGGAACACTGAAGCTTTCTTT. It specifies CASSRDRGNTEAFF. Drawing the rest from reference TRBV2 and TRBJ1-1, the complete variable domain is EPEVTQTPSHQVTQMGQEVILRCVPISNHLYFYWYRQILGQKVEFLVSFYNNEISEKSEIFDDQFSVERPDGSNFTLKIRSTKLEDSAMYFCASSRDRGNTEAFFGQGTRLTVV.

The chain has TRBV9 and TRBJ2-1, with 7 bases aligning to TRBD1. This CDR3 is 15 amino acids long. After removal of 0 bases from V and 4 bases from J, the junction contained 4 bases not matched to a gene. The germline gives CDR1 SGDLS, CDR2 YYNGEE. For the CDR3, the DNA is TGTGCCAGCAGCGTAGAAGGGACAGATTACAATGAGCAGTTCTTC. Amino acids: CASSVEGTDYNEQFF.

The J gene is TRBJ1-1, the V gene TRBV7-6, with D perhaps matching TRBD1 (6 bases). Germline CDR1 SGHVS, CDR2 FNYEAQ. The CDR3 length is 13 residues. Between the trimmed V and J ends, which lost 6 bases and 4 bases, there was a span of 12 bases. CDR3 protein: CASSPTGTTEAFF. For the CDR3, the DNA is TGTGCCAGCAGTCCAACAGGGACCACTGAAGCTTTCTTT.

This sequence joins TRBV4-2 and TRBJ1-2; D uncertain. Germline V lookup: CDR1 LGHNA, CDR2 YNFKEQ. This CDR3 spans 18 amino acids. Trimming removed 1 base at V and 5 bases at J, with 23 bases between. CDR3: CASSQGQMEGLTTYGYTF. The CDR3 coding sequence is TGTGCCAGCAGCCAAGGACAAATGGAGGGCCTCACTACGTATGGCTACACCTTC.

V and J are TRBV3-1 (or the pseudogene TRBV3-2) and TRBJ1-6; the D is unclear. CDR1 is LGHDT and CDR2 is YNNKEL in the germline V gene (reference sequence). The CDR3 runs to 14 residues. The V and J ends lost 4 bases and 10 bases respectively, with 14 bases between them. CDR3 sequence: CASSLTGVSSPLHF. The CDR3 nucleotides are TGTGCCAGCAGCCTAACCGGGGTTTCCTCACCCCTCCACTTT.

V is TRBV19 and J is TRBJ1-4, with D perhaps TRBD1 (5 bases). The CDR3 extends over 14 amino acids. CDR1 is LNHDA and CDR2 is SQIVND in the germline V gene (reference sequence). V shed 6 bases and J shed 6 bases, with 14 bases lying between them. The CDR3 is CASSSRRGDEKLFF. CDR3 bases: TGTGCCAGTAGCTCGCGGAGGGGCGATGAAAAACTGTTTTTT.

V gene TRBV2 combines with J gene TRBJ1-1; 7 nucleotides agree with TRBD1. This CDR3 region has 13 residues. The V gene's germline CDR1 is SNHLY and CDR2 FYNNEI. Germline trimming cut 2 bases from V and 11 bases from J; bases unmatched to any gene: 8. The CDR3 loop reads CASSETGEGVAFF. CDR3 coding DNA: TGTGCCAGCAGTGAAACAGGGGAGGGGGTGGCTTTCTTT.

This clone was recorded a few times. The chain has TRBV5-1 and TRBJ2-5; tentative D call: TRBD2 (6 bases). V shed 4 bases and J shed 2 bases, with 12 bases lying between them. This CDR3 has 14 amino acids. Germline values: CDR1 SGHRS, CDR2 YFSETQ. In nucleotides, the CDR3 is TGCGCCAGCAGCCGCGGGGCCCCACAAGAGACCCAGTACTTC. It codes for CASSRGAPQETQYF.

V gene TRBV6-4 combines with J gene TRBJ1-1; D ambiguous. V was cut by 5 bases and J by 0 bases, with 7 bases left in between. CDR3 length: 13 residues. Germline V CDR1 and CDR2: MRHNA, SNTAGT. The DNA of the CDR3 is TGTGCCAGCAGTATGAGAATGAACACTGAAGCTTTCTTT. Amino acids: CASSMRMNTEAFF.

This clone was seen a single time. The gene calls are TRBV4-2 and TRBJ2-2, with D perhaps given as TRBD1 or TRBD2 (6 bases each). The germline V gene encodes CDR1 LGHNA and CDR2 YNFKEQ. CDR3 length: 13 amino acids. V was clipped by 4 bases and J by 8 bases, with 11 bases between them. The CDR3 region is CASSPRGEGELFF. As DNA, the CDR3 is TGTGCCAGCAGCCCAAGGGGGGAGGGGGAGCTGTTTTTT.

The rearrangement uses TRBV7-3 and TRBJ1-2; 7 bases match TRBD1. Germline lookup yields CDR1 SGHTA and CDR2 FQGTGA. The V gene end was trimmed by 2 bases and the J gene end by 10 bases; junction bases not matched to a gene: 4. The CDR3 extends over 12 amino acids. The CDR3 region is CASSLDREIYTF. CDR3 nucleotide sequence: TGTGCCAGCAGCTTAGACAGGGAAATCTACACCTTC.